This T cell receptor beta chain came from a study of response to subunit inactivated influenza vaccine. Notes on the study in general: Authors suggested that a seasonal influenza vaccination recruits few new T cells each time.

TCRdb reanalysed the RT-PCR reads using MiXCR and keeps one entry per CDR3 protein. Altogether a few hundred thousand distinct CDR3 sequences are present, 14% being singletons, with the ten largest covering 8.5% to 14%. To note about this clonotype: Its specificity is not known.

Germline values: CDR1 DFQATT, CDR2 SNEGSKA (reference sequence). V was clipped by 4 bases and J by 3 bases, with 13 bases between them. The CDR3 contains 13 residues. Sequences were derived from PBMCs from blood, sampled 12 days after vaccination. This receptor was taken from a man between 50 and 59 years old who received an inactivated influenza vaccine. The chain uses TRBV20-1 and TRBJ2-7; D is tentatively TRBD1 or TRBD2 (5 bases each). The CDR3 spells CSAILGGGYEQYF. DNA of the CDR3: TGCAGTGCTATACTAGGTGGGGGCTACGAGCAGTACTTC.